The entry below describes one T cell receptor (beta chain). Its antigen is currently unknown. The source of the sample is a study of shared clonotypes between healthy human individuals. Whole-study results and caveats: The study sampled only blood, and tissue repertoires likely differ.

The germline gives CDR1 SGHRS, CDR2 YFSETQ. V lost 0 bases and J lost 0, with 12 bases in between. The CDR3 spans 17 residues. This table comes from immunoSEQ multiplex PCR, and its TCRdb copy is limited to in-frame clones, with some not included. Of about 490,000 clones listed, roughly 80% are singletons. The specimen was PBMCs. The chain has TRBV5-1 and TRBJ1-4; the D gene is possibly TRBD1 (5 bases). This clonotype originated in a woman aged 40 to 50 in good health. Some clones in this sample may be carry-over from other donors' samples. The CDR3 protein is CASSLVPEGSTNEKLFF. Here the CDR3 DNA reads TGCGCCAGCAGCTTGGTCCCTGAGGGGTCAACTAATGAAAAACTGTTTTTT.